Shown below are 20 T cell receptor beta chains from a single sample sequenced in a study of T cell responses to AZD1222 COVID-19 vaccine. Assay: immunoSEQ multiplex PCR; the TCRdb copy retains only in-frame clones and omits some. The sample includes about 110,000 clones, approximately 94% of them seen just once. The source was peripheral blood, collected 28 days after the second AZD1222 dose. These receptors were collected from an adult who received the AZD1222 COVID-19 vaccine.

The CDR3 bases are TGCGCCAGCAGCCAGCAGTTGGCCTACGAGCAGTACTTC. It yields the protein CASSQQLAYEQYF. The chain is built from TRBV4-1 and TRBJ2-7; D uncertain. CDR3 size: 13 residues. V lost 3 bases and J 2 bases, leaving 8 bases between the germline ends. The V gene's germline CDR1 is MGHRA and CDR2 YSYEKL.

J is TRBJ1-2 and V is TRBV11-2; the match to TRBD1 covers 7 bases. This CDR3 contains 14 residues. Germline V gene lookup returns CDR1 SGHAT and CDR2 FQNNGV. With V trimmed by 5 bases and J by 7 bases, 10 bases remained unmatched. The CDR3 sequence: CASSVFRDSFGYTF. Written as DNA, the CDR3 is TGTGCCAGCAGCGTATTCCGGGACAGCTTTGGCTACACCTTC.

The rearrangement joins TRBV6-1 to TRBJ2-7; 7 nucleotides line up with TRBD2. Germline V gene sequence: CDR1 MNHNS, CDR2 SASEGT. V shed 6 bases and J 0 bases; nucleotides not matched to a gene: 8. The CDR3 is 15 amino acids. CDR3 loop: CASRRGESSSYEQYF. The CDR3 DNA is TGTGCCAGCAGACGGGGGGAATCAAGCTCCTACGAGCAGTACTTC.

The chain couples TRBV3-1 (or the pseudogene TRBV3-2) to TRBJ1-1; D is unclear. Deletions cut 2 bases from V and 3 bases from J, with 7 bases between. The germline V gene encodes CDR1 LGHDT and CDR2 YNNKEL (reference sequence). This CDR3 contains 13 residues. The CDR3 protein is CASSQRGDTEAFF. In DNA form, the CDR3 reads TGTGCCAGCAGCCAACGAGGAGACACTGAAGCTTTCTTT.

In its sample, this clone was seen once. This chain links TRBV3-1 (or the pseudogene TRBV3-2) with TRBJ2-3, with D hard to call. The germline V and J ends were trimmed by 1 base and 2 bases, with 7 bases remaining between them. The CDR3 extends over 14 amino acids. Germline-derived CDR1 and CDR2 are LGHDT and YNNKEL (reference sequence). CDR3 coding DNA: TGTGCCAGCAGCCAAGGCGTCAACACAGATACGCAGTATTTT. Translating it yields CASSQGVNTDTQYF.

This chain joins TRBV28 and TRBJ1-5; 9 nucleotides align to TRBD1. The V segment lost 6 bases and the J segment 1 base; nucleotides outside the gene matches: 7. CDR1 and CDR2 from the germline V gene are MDHEN and SYDVKM. The CDR3 extends over 16 amino acids. Here the CDR3 DNA reads TGTGCCAGCAGCCGTACCGGGACAGGGAGCAATCAGCCCCAGCATTTT. Its protein is CASSRTGTGSNQPQHF.

The genes are TRBV27 and TRBJ1-1; D is uncertain. V was trimmed by 2 bases and J by 1 base, leaving 8 bases between them. The CDR3 is 14 residues long. The germline V gene encodes CDR1 MNHEY and CDR2 SMNVEV (reference sequence). The CDR3 DNA sequence: TGTGCCAGCAGTTTAAAAGGGAGGAACACTGAAGCTTTCTTT. Translation gives CASSLKGRNTEAFF.

The chain uses TRBV30 and TRBJ2-5; 7 bases fit TRBD1. This CDR3 region has 15 residues. V was pared by 1 base and J by 2 bases, with 7 bases of the junction left unmatched. From germline, CDR1 is GTSNPN and CDR2 SVGIG (reference sequence). DNA of the CDR3: TGTGCCTGGAGTGCCGACAGGGCCCCACAAGAGACCCAGTACTTC. It specifies CAWSADRAPQETQYF.

The chain recombines TRBV16 with TRBJ2-6; a weak D match, TRBD1 (5 bases). Deletions cut 0 bases from V and 3 bases from J, with 9 bases between. CDR1 is KGHSY and CDR2 is FQNENV in the germline V gene. This CDR3 spans 16 amino acids. The CDR3 DNA reads TGTGCCAGCAGCCAATCGAGCAGGGTTGGGGCCAACGTCCTGACTTTC. As protein: CASSQSSRVGANVLTF.

The chain couples TRBV24-1 to TRBJ2-5, with TRBD2 matching 7 bases. V lost 9 bases, J lost 5 bases, and 14 bases stayed unmatched. The CDR3 runs 15 residues. Germline loops: CDR1 KGHDR, CDR2 SFDVKD. CDR3 sequence reads: CATFARDPGRETQYF. The CDR3, as DNA: TGTGCCACCTTTGCAAGGGACCCCGGGAGGGAGACCCAGTACTTC.

J is TRBJ1-4 and V is TRBV19, with D possibly matching TRBD1 (5 bases). The germline CDR1 and CDR2 sequences are LNHDA and SQIVND (reference sequence). This CDR3 region has 15 residues. With 6 bases removed from V and 7 bases from J, the gap between germline ends came to 18 bases. In DNA form, the CDR3 reads TGTGCCAGTAGAAACCAGGGTGCTGGCGGTGAAAAACTGTTTTTT. It is translated as CASRNQGAGGEKLFF.

The chain has TRBV6-5 and TRBJ2-1; 8 bases are shared with TRBD1. CDR3 size: 14 residues. CDR1 is MNHEY, CDR2 SVGAGI, per germline. V lost 7 bases to trimming and J lost 2 bases; unmatched junction nucleotides: 4. The CDR3 DNA reads TGTGCCAGCACCGGACAGGGCCCCTACAATGAGCAGTTCTTC. Protein product: CASTGQGPYNEQFF.

The J gene is TRBJ1-5, the V gene TRBV2; weak D call: TRBD1 (5 bases). Trimming removed 4 bases at V and 0 bases at J, with 19 bases between. The CDR3 contains 18 residues. Germline V gene lookup returns CDR1 SNHLY and CDR2 FYNNEI. The CDR3 coding sequence is TGTGCCAGCAGTGGATCAATCGAAGGGGAGTATAGCAATCAGCCCCAGCATTTT. Translation: CASSGSIEGEYSNQPQHF.

The genes are TRBV18 and TRBJ2-2, with D possibly matching TRBD1 (6 bases). This CDR3 is 15 amino acids long. V lost 3 bases and J lost 0, with 8 bases in between. Germline assignment: CDR1 KGHSH and CDR2 LQKENI. CDR3 nucleotide sequence: TGTGCCAGCTCACCTGGACAGTCGAACACCGGGGAGCTGTTTTTT. Encoded protein: CASSPGQSNTGELFF.

In nucleotides, the CDR3 is TGTGCCAGCAGCTTCGGACGGCATAACTATGGCTACACCTTC. Translation: CASSFGRHNYGYTF. The rearrangement links TRBV7-9 to TRBJ1-2, with D unclear. This CDR3 is built from 14 residues. The V gene lost 3 bases and the J gene lost 1 base, with 9 bases spanning the gap. From germline, CDR1 is SEHNR and CDR2 FQNEAQ (reference sequence).

The V and J genes are TRBV6-5 and TRBJ2-7; D gene uncertain. The CDR3 consists of 13 residues. V was cut by 3 bases and J by 2 bases, with 8 bases left in between. Germline CDR1 MNHEY, CDR2 SVGAGI. The CDR3 region has the DNA TGTGCCAGCAGTTATACCGGCCCCTACGAGCAGTACTTC. This encodes CASSYTGPYEQYF.

The V gene is TRBV12-5, the J gene TRBJ2-5; the match to TRBD2 covers 7 bases. There are 12 residues in the CDR3. V lost 1 base and J lost 7; bases outside the gene matches: 0. Germline assignment: CDR1 LGHNT and CDR2 FRNRAP. This CDR3 reads CASGLAGGTQYF. CDR3 DNA: TGTGCTAGTGGTTTGGCGGGGGGGACCCAGTACTTC.

The genes are TRBV5-1 and TRBJ2-3; TRBD1 agrees at 8 bases. Germline-derived CDR1 and CDR2 are SGHRS and YFSETQ. The V gene end was trimmed by 1 base and the J gene end by 0 bases; junction bases not matched to a gene: 4. This CDR3 has 16 amino acids. This CDR3 reads CASSLRTGTSTDTQYF. The CDR3 nucleotides are TGCGCCAGCAGCTTGAGGACAGGGACCAGCACAGATACGCAGTATTTT.

CDR3 nucleotide sequence: TGTGCCAGCAGCTTGCGGGAGATTCATACGCAGTATTTT. It is translated as CASSLREIHTQYF. The J gene is TRBJ2-3, the V gene TRBV5-5; perhaps TRBD2 as D (6 bases). The germline V and J ends were trimmed by 1 base and 7 bases, with 10 bases remaining between them. This CDR3 region has 13 residues. Germline values: CDR1 SGHKS, CDR2 YYEKEE (reference sequence).

The chain employs TRBV7-8 and TRBJ2-7; 7 nucleotides match TRBD1. The CDR3 covers 17 residues. Trimming cost V 1 base and J 4 bases; bases outside gene matches: 13. From germline, CDR1 is SGHVS and CDR2 FQNEAQ. As DNA, the CDR3 is TGTGCCAGCAGCTTAGTCGTGCCAGGGGGTAGCCTATACGAGCAGTACTTC. It translates to CASSLVVPGGSLYEQYF.